This TCR beta chain emerged from a study of blood T cell repertoires in COVID-19. Overall study context: PBMCs, B-cell-depleted T cells, or T cells provided the cDNA or gDNA that made up the material.

V gave up 5 bases and J gave up 2 bases, with 15 bases separating them. Germline V gene data show CDR1 as SGHNT and CDR2 as YENEEA. CDR3 length: 15 residues. The cohort comprised adults aged 18 to 89 years residing in approximately 25 US areas. Donors of Cohort 3 who recovered were those that had two negative PCRs, clearance, or symptom resolution. The protocol was immunoSEQ multiplex PCR, while the TCRdb copy is restricted to in-frame clones and leaves out a portion. The sample holds about 240,000 clones, 75% to 90% seen once. Material: PBMCs or T cells enriched from blood (not recorded which). The rearrangement joins TRBV11-3 to TRBJ2-5; D might be TRBD2 (6 bases). The sequence was collected from a woman aged 25 to 39 who had recovered from COVID-19. CDR3 sequence reads: CASSLRLGEQETQYF. The DNA of the CDR3 is TGTGCCAGCAGCCTCCGACTAGGGGAACAAGAGACCCAGTACTTC.